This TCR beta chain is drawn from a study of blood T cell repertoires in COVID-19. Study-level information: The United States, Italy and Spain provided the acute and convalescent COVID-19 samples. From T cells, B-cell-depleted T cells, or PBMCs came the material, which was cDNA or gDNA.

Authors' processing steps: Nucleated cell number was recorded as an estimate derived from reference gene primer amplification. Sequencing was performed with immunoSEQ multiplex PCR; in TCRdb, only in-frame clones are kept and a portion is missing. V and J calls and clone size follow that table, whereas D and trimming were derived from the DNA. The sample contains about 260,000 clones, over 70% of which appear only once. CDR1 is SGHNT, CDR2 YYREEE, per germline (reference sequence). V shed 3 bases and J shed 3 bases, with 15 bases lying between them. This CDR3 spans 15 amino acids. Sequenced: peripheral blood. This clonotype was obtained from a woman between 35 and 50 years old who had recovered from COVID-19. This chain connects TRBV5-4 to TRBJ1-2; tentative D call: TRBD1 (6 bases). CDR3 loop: CASSSPLQGDYGYTF. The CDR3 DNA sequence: TGTGCCAGCAGCTCCCCCCTACAGGGCGACTATGGCTACACCTTC. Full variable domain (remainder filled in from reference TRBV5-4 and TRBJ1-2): ETGVTQSPTHLIKTRGQQVTLRCSSQSGHNTVSWYQQALGQGPQFIFQYYREEENGRGNFPPRFSGLQFPNYSSELNVNALELDDSALYLCASSSPLQGDYGYTFGSGTRLTVV.